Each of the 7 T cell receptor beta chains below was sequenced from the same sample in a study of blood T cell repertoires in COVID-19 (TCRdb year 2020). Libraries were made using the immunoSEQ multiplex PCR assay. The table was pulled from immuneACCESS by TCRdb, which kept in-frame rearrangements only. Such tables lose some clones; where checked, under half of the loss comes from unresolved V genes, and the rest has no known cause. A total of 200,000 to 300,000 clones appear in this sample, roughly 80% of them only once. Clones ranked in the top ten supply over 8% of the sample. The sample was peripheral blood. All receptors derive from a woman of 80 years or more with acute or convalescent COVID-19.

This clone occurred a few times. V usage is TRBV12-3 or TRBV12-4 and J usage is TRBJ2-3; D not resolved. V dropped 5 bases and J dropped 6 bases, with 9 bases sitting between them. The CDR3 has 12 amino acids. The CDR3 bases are TGTGCCAGCAGTCTCCTCGGGGATACGCAGTATTTT. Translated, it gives CASSLLGDTQYF.

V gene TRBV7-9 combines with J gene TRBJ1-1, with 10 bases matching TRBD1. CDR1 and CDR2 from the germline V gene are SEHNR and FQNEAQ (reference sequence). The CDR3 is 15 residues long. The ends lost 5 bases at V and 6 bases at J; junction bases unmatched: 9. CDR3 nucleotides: TGTGCCAGCAGCCTCCGACAGGGGGCGATGGCTGAAGCTTTCTTT. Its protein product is CASSLRQGAMAEAFF. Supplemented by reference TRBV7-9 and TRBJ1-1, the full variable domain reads DTGVSQNPRHKITKRGQNVTFRCDPISEHNRLYWYRQTLGQGPEFLTYFQNEAQLEKSRLLSDRFSAERPKGSFSTLEIQRTEQGDSAMYLCASSLRQGAMAEAFFGQGTRLTVV.

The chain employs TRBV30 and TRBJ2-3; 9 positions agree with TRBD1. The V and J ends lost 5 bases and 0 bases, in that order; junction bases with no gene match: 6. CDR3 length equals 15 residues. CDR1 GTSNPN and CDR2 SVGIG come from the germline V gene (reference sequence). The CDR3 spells CAWGGQGPSTDTQYF. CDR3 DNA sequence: TGTGCCTGGGGGGGACAGGGTCCTAGCACAGATACGCAGTATTTT. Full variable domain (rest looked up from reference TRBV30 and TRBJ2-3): SQTIHQWPATLVQPVGSPLSLECTVEGTSNPNLYWYRQAAGRGLQLLFYSVGIGQISSEVPQNLSASRPQDRQFILSSKKLLLSDSGFYLCAWGGQGPSTDTQYFGPGTRLTVL.

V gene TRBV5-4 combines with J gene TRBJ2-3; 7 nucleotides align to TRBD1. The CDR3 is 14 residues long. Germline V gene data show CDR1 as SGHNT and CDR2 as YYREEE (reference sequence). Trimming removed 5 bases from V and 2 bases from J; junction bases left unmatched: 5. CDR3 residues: CASRDREITDTQYF. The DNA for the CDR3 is TGTGCCAGCAGAGACAGGGAGATCACAGATACGCAGTATTTT.

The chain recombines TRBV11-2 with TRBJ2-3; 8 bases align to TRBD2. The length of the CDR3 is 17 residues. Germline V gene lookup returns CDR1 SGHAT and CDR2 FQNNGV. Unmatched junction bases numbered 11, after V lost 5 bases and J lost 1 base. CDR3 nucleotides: TGTGCCAGCAGCCCCATACGGGGGGGCAGGGGCACAGATACGCAGTATTTT. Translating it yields CASSPIRGGRGTDTQYF.

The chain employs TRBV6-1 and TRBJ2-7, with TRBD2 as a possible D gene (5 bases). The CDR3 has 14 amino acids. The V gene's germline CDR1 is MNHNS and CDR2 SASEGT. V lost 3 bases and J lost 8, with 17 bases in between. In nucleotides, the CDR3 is TGTGCCAGCAGTGATCACGGGCCCGGGATGAAGCAGTACTTC. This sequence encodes CASSDHGPGMKQYF.

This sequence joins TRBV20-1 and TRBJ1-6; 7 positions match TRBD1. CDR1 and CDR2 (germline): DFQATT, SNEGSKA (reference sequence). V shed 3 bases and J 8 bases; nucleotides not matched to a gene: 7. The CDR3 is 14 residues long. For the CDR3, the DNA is TGCAGTGCTAGTACCCGGACAGGTGATTCACCCCTCCACTTT. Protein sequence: CSASTRTGDSPLHF.